This T cell receptor beta chain was found in a study of cytomegalovirus exposure and HLA in healthy donors. Only one count was recorded for this clone. With 60 Vbeta and 13 Jbeta primers, the PCR was carried out. This table comes from immunoSEQ multiplex PCR, and its TCRdb copy is limited to in-frame clones, with some not included. Of roughly 120,000 clones listed, 65% to 75% were seen once; the top ten hold under 14%. From germline, CDR1 is SGHRS and CDR2 YFSETQ. Trimming left V 4 bases short and J 2 bases short, with 16 bases between. This CDR3 spans 15 amino acids. This clonotype was sampled from a woman in her forties or fifties in good health and CMV-seropositive. This chain connects TRBV5-1 to TRBJ2-7, with D perhaps TRBD2 (5 bases). The sequenced sample consisted of PBMCs. Written as DNA, the CDR3 is TGCGCCAGCAGCCCACACCCCGGGGATGCCTACGAGCAGTACTTC. Translated: CASSPHPGDAYEQYF.